This T cell receptor (beta chain) was recovered during a study of OX40 agonist ivuxolimab in advanced cancers. Study-wide background: In this cohort, patients received ivuxolimab, an agonistic anti-OX40 (CD134) antibody. While on treatment, patients had intravenous ivuxolimab at 0.01 to 10 mg/kg every 2 weeks. Study conclusions and caveats: The study observed clonal expansion of CD4+ and CD8+ blood T cells by week 6 at 0.1 to 3.0 mg/kg. Researchers report that CD8+ T cells had, on average, more expanded clones than CD4+.

For this clone: What it recognizes is unknown.

Some clones are missing from TCRdb's copy, which holds only in-frame ones; the method was immunoSEQ multiplex PCR. The table records 55,000 to 70,000 clones, around 85% of them present only once. This CDR3 contains 13 residues. Per the germline V gene, CDR1 is MDHEN and CDR2 is SYDVKM. The germline V and J ends were trimmed by 1 base and 12 bases, with 16 bases remaining between them. Here the sequenced sample was CD4+ or CD8+ T cells sorted from blood, taken in a trial of the OX40 agonist ivuxolimab. This rearrangement joins TRBV28 to TRBJ2-7; TRBD1 might be the D (5 bases). The sequence derives from an adult with an advanced solid tumor such as melanoma, head and neck, liver or kidney cancer. CDR3 region: CASSLSGRVNLYF. In DNA form, the CDR3 reads TGTGCCAGCAGTTTATCGGGCAGGGTAAATTTGTACTTC.